The entry below describes one T cell receptor beta chain. What it binds is not known. The data were taken from a study of T cell responses to AZD1222 COVID-19 vaccine. Study results and caveats: Donors were chiefly white British, with a greater number of females, and clonal diversity was perhaps underestimated. Unmutated variant regions reportedly attract nearly half of all spike-specific TCRs.

The protocol was immunoSEQ multiplex PCR, while the TCRdb copy is restricted to in-frame clones and leaves out a portion. This sample has some 120,000 clones; around nine tenths occur once, and the top ten carry approximately 10%. CDR3 length equals 13 residues. Per germline, CDR1 GTSNPN and CDR2 SVGIG (reference sequence). The germline V and J ends were trimmed by 3 bases and 0 bases, with 6 bases remaining between them. The chain combines TRBV30 with TRBJ1-3, with D possibly TRBD1 on 5 matching bases. This sequence was found in an adult in good health. The source was peripheral blood, collected on day 0 of MenACWY control vaccination. The CDR3 here is CAWRGTSGNTIYF. CDR3 in DNA: TGTGCCTGGAGAGGGACCTCTGGAAACACCATATATTTT.